This T cell receptor beta chain was sequenced in a study of OX40 agonist ivuxolimab in advanced cancers. About the study: Intravenous ivuxolimab at 0.01 to 10 mg/kg was given to patients every 2 weeks.

Sequencing used immunoSEQ multiplex PCR; TCRdb keeps in-frame clones, though not all of them. The table includes tens of thousands of clones, 85% to 90% detected once. This CDR3 comprises 16 residues. Germline V gene lookup returns CDR1 MNHNS and CDR2 SASEGT. Trimming removed 4 bases at V and 7 bases at J, with 17 bases between. The TCR comes from an adult with an advanced solid tumor such as melanoma, head and neck, liver or kidney cancer. The specimen comprised CD4+ or CD8+ T cells sorted from blood, sampled in a trial of the OX40 agonist ivuxolimab. The rearrangement uses TRBV6-1 and TRBJ1-6; D is undetermined. CDR3 region: CASSAFPTTGNSPLHF. The CDR3 region has the DNA TGTGCCAGCAGTGCCTTCCCGACTACGGGGAATTCACCCCTCCACTTT.